This T cell receptor beta chain was observed in a study of shared clonotypes between healthy human individuals. On this clone itself: The identical CDR3 is also encoded by other nucleotide sequences in the sample.

The data were produced by immunoSEQ multiplex PCR, yet TCRdb's version contains in-frame clones alone and is incomplete. The sample lists a few million clones, 85% to 95% occurring once. The germline CDR1 and CDR2 sequences are MDHEN and SYDVKM. V lost 5 bases and J lost 8, with 7 bases in between. The CDR3 runs 12 residues. This clonotype originated in a man younger than 30 in good health. Some clones in this sample may be carry-over from other donors' samples. The sequencing sample was made of naive CD4+ T cells from PBMCs. Sample subset: CD45RA+ positively selected. J is TRBJ1-6 and V is TRBV28; D unclear. The CDR3 loop reads CASSPPDSPLHF. CDR3 nucleotides: TGTGCCAGCAGTCCCCCCGATTCACCCCTCCACTTT.